The clone carrying this TCR beta chain has only a few counts. No antigen is known for it. This entry belongs to a study of beta chain features in type 1 diabetes. Turning to the study itself: In age, gender and cell yields, patients were similar to healthy donors.

Sequencing targeted expressed TCRB transcripts, as all isolated RNA had been reverse transcribed. Sequencing used immunoSEQ multiplex PCR; TCRdb keeps in-frame clones, though not all of them. The data show a few hundred thousand clones, with about 13% seen just once and around 0.016% held by the top ten. Based on CD45RO/CCR7/CD25/CD127/CD95/CD27, CD4+ regulatory, stem cell-like memory, naive and central memory cells were sorted. General study findings and limits: All four CD4+ subsets from Type 1 diabetes patients carried moderately but significantly shorter TCRB CDR3s. It was among patients, rather than healthy donors, that naive, central memory and Treg TCRB repertoires appeared more similar. HLA effects on TCRB rearrangement stayed unresolved here.

The CDR3 contains 14 residues. Germline CDR1 reads LNHDA; CDR2 reads SQIVND (reference sequence). The V segment lost 1 base and the J segment 2 bases; nucleotides outside the gene matches: 1. The chain joins TRBV19 to TRBJ2-7; 8 bases agree with TRBD2. Sequenced input: naive CD4+ T cells from blood. The sequence came from a woman aged 18 to 35 with type 1 diabetes. As DNA, the CDR3 is TGTGCCAGTAGTATAGCGGGAGGGCCCTACGAGCAGTACTTC. It is translated as CASSIAGGPYEQYF.